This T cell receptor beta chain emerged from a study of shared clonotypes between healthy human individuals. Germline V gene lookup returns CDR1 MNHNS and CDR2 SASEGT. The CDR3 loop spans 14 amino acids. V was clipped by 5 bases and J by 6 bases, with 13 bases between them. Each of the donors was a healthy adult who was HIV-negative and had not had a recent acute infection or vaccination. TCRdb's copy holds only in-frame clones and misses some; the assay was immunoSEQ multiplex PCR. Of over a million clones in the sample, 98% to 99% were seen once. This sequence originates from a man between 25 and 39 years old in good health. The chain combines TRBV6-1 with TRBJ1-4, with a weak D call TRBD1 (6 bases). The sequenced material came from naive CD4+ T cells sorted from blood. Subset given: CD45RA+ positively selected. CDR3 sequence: CASSRWGADEKLFF. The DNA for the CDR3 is TGTGCCAGCAGTAGGTGGGGGGCGGATGAAAAACTGTTTTTT.